One and the same sample provided the 11 T cell receptor beta chains below, sequenced in a study of T cell repertoires in cytomegalovirus infection (dated by TCRdb to about 2019). These receptors have no identified antigens. Sequencing used an Illumina HiSeq 1500. TCRdb handled the public reads itself, with Q25 trimming in fastp and clone calling in MiXCR, and kept productive beta chains. Identical CDR3 proteins give one entry, which carries the most common genes and DNA. For this sample the table gives 380,000 or so distinct CDR3 sequences, of which around a third were detected only once. Roughly 14% of the sample is taken by the ten largest. The treatment or condition label here, explained by the study, means: in vitro stimulation with specific CMV peptide epitopes to enrich CMV-specific T cells. The specimen was cultured PBMCs, collected from culture after CMV antigen stimulation. All receptors derive from a human donor in good health (CMV status not recorded). Some clones in this sample may be carry-over from other donors' samples.

This clonotype was counted between two and nine times. The chain employs TRBV6-2 or TRBV6-3 and TRBJ1-1; no clear D gene. The CDR3 is 14 amino acids. CDR1 is MNHEY, CDR2 SVGEGT, per germline. V lost 9 bases and J lost 2, with 16 bases in between. The CDR3, as DNA: TGTGCCAGTTCCTCTCCGGCCCGAAACACTGAAGCTTTCTTT. It encodes CASSSPARNTEAFF.

This clonotype was seen a few times. This chain uses TRBV7-2 with TRBJ2-3; 10 positions agree with TRBD2. Germline CDR1 reads SGHTA; CDR2 reads FQGNSA. The CDR3 runs 17 residues. Trimming at V came to 1 base and at J to 4 bases, leaving 8 bases not matched to a gene. Here the CDR3 reads CASSLVILAGDPDTQYF. The CDR3, as DNA: TGTGCCAGCAGCTTAGTAATCCTAGCGGGAGATCCAGATACGCAGTATTTT.

The J gene is TRBJ2-5, the V gene TRBV6-2 or TRBV6-3; D is possibly TRBD1 (6 bases). CDR3 length equals 15 residues. Germline V lookup: CDR1 MNHEY, CDR2 SVGEGT. With 2 bases removed from V and 2 bases from J, the gap between germline ends came to 12 bases. The CDR3 DNA reads TGTGCCAGCAGTTACGTCAGGGGTGGACAAGAGACCCAGTACTTC. This encodes CASSYVRGGQETQYF.

The CDR3 region is CASSLGEVNEKLFF. CDR3 in DNA: TGTGCCAGCAGCTTGGGCGAAGTCAACGAAAAACTGTTTTTT. The V gene is TRBV11-1, the J gene TRBJ1-4, with unresolved D. CDR1 and CDR2 from the germline V gene are SGHAT and FQDESV (reference sequence). The CDR3 has 14 amino acids. Trimming took 3 bases from V and 8 from J, leaving 13 bases between them. Filled out from reference TRBV11-1 and TRBJ1-4, the complete variable domain reads EAEVAQSPRYKITEKSQAVAFWCDPISGHATLYWYRQILGQGPELLVQFQDESVVDDSQLPKDRFSAERLKGVDSTLKIQPAELGDSAMYLCASSLGEVNEKLFFGSGTQLSVL.

This rearrangement joins TRBV6-2 or TRBV6-3 to TRBJ1-6, with TRBD1 matching 7 bases. The CDR3 spans 13 residues. Trimming cost V 6 bases and J 7 bases; bases outside gene matches: 3. Germline lookup yields CDR1 MNHEY and CDR2 SVGEGT. CDR3 bases: TGTGCCAGCAGAGGACAGGCGAATTCACCCCTCCACTTT. Residues: CASRGQANSPLHF.

This clonotype was detected many times. V usage is TRBV7-9 and J usage is TRBJ2-1; D ambiguous. The germline gives CDR1 SEHNR, CDR2 FQNEAQ (reference sequence). V lost 0 bases and J lost 9, with 3 bases in between. This CDR3 is 11 amino acids long. CDR3 sequence: CASSLAGEQFF. CDR3 DNA sequence: TGTGCCAGCAGCTTAGCCGGTGAGCAGTTCTTC.

This clonotype was seen a few times. V gene TRBV12-3 or TRBV12-4 combines with J gene TRBJ2-5; 8 bases agree with TRBD1. This CDR3 region has 14 residues. V trimming: 3 bases; J trimming: 5 bases; junction bases outside the gene matches: 5. The CDR3 here is CASSFQGAVETQYF. CDR3 nucleotide sequence: TGTGCCAGCAGTTTTCAGGGGGCGGTGGAGACCCAGTACTTC.

The chain employs TRBV7-9 and TRBJ2-7; 9 nucleotides line up with TRBD1. The CDR3 runs 14 residues. V dropped 3 bases and J dropped 2; count of bases not matched to a gene: 2. The germline CDR1 and CDR2 sequences are SEHNR and FQNEAQ (reference sequence). The CDR3 loop is CASSFGTGTYEQYF. The CDR3 region has the DNA TGTGCCAGCAGCTTCGGGACAGGGACCTACGAGCAGTACTTC.

The CDR3 loop reads CSARRRGLSYNEQFF. CDR3 nucleotides: TGCAGTGCTAGAAGGCGGGGCCTCTCCTACAATGAGCAGTTCTTC. The chain employs TRBV20-1 and TRBJ2-1, with D perhaps TRBD2 (6 bases). Germline values: CDR1 DFQATT, CDR2 SNEGSKA (reference sequence). Trimming took off 2 bases at V and 0 bases at J, with 11 bases between the two ends. This CDR3 region has 15 residues.

The chain carries TRBV4-1 and TRBJ2-7; D might be TRBD2 (6 bases). The V end lost 10 bases, the J end lost 6 bases, and 16 bases lay between the germline ends. CDR1 MGHRA and CDR2 YSYEKL come from the germline V gene. The CDR3 consists of 12 residues. The CDR3 DNA sequence: TGCGCCACCATCGGGGGTATGGGCGAGCAGTACTTC. Translation gives CATIGGMGEQYF.

This clonotype has a handful of counts. The chain employs TRBV7-2 and TRBJ2-3, with 8 bases matching TRBD2. The ends lost 6 bases at V and 0 bases at J; junction bases unmatched: 8. Germline CDR1 and CDR2: SGHTA and FQGNSA. The CDR3 totals 16 residues. This chain's CDR3 is CASRTFSGASTDTQYF. The CDR3 DNA sequence: TGTGCCAGCAGGACGTTTAGCGGGGCGAGCACAGATACGCAGTATTTT. The full variable domain, with the rest looked up from reference TRBV7-2 and TRBJ2-3, is GAGVSQSPSNKVTEKGKDVELRCDPISGHTALYWYRQSLGQGLEFLIYFQGNSAPDKSGLPSDRFSAERTGGSVSTLTIQRTQQEDSAVYLCASRTFSGASTDTQYFGPGTRLTVL.